This is a list of T cell receptor beta chains from one sample in a study of cytomegalovirus exposure and HLA in healthy donors. TCRdb's copy holds only in-frame clones and misses some; the assay was immunoSEQ multiplex PCR. The table has more than 90,000 clones, 75% seen once. The sequenced sample was PBMCs. These receptors originate from a man between 50 and 59 years old in good health and CMV-seronegative. CDR3s leave out the opening cysteine and the closing phenylalanine or tryptophan. Each record gives: J gene, CDR3 length, V gene, CDR3 protein.

TRBJ1-1	12	TRBV28	ASSYPRDSIKAF
TRBJ2-1	14	TRBV6-1	ASSEDPRARGDEQF
TRBJ2-3	13	TRBV12-5	ASGFLDRLQGTQY
TRBJ2-1	13	TRBV6-5	ASSRGSYSYNEQF
TRBJ1-5	13	TRBV7-6	ASSLAEGPGQPQH
TRBJ1-1	13	TRBV5-1	ASSLDRGGNTEAF
TRBJ2-7	10	TRBV6-5	ASSSRPYEQY
TRBJ2-7	14	TRBV4-3	ASSQVVWDRDYEQY
TRBJ1-1	12	TRBV28	ASSQGGGSSEAF
TRBJ1-2	14	TRBV29-1	SAGVGTGGSNYGYT
TRBJ2-3	14	TRBV7-8	ASSLMPSGVPDTQY
TRBJ1-2	11	TRBV27	ASRKGTLEGYT
TRBJ2-7	14	TRBV5-6	ASSFNQGYGSYEQY
TRBJ1-4	13	TRBV28	ASSTDRGPGEKLF
TRBJ2-1	14	TRBV7-2	ASSLGRGITSNEQF
TRBJ2-1	14	TRBV11-2	ACTYRREIFYNEQF